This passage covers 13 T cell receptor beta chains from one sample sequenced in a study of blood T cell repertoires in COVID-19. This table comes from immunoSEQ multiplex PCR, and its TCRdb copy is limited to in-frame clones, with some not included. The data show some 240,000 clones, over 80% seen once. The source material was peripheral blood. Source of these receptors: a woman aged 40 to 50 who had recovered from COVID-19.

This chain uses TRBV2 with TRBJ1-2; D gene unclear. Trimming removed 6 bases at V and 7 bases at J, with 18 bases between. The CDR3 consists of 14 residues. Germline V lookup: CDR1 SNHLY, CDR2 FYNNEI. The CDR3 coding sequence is TGTGCCAGCAGGTCCGGCAGGACTATTGGTGGCTACACCTTC. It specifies CASRSGRTIGGYTF.

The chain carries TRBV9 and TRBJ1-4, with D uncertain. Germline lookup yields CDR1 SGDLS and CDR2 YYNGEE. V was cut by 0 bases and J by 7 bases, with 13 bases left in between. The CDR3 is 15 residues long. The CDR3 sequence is CASSVALQVGEKLFF. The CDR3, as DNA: TGTGCCAGCAGCGTAGCACTTCAGGTCGGTGAAAAACTGTTTTTT.

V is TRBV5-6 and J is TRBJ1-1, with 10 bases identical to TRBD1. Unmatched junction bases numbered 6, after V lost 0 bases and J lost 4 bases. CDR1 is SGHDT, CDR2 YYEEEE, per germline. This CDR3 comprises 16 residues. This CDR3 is CASSLGPGQGSTEAFF. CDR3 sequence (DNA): TGTGCCAGCAGCTTGGGCCCGGGACAGGGGTCCACTGAAGCTTTCTTT.

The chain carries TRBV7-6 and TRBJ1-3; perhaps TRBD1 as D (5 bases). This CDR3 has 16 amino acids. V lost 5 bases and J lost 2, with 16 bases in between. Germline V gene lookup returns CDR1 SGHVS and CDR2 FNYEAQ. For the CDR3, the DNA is TGTGCCAGCAGCCCCCAGAGCGGGGCGACTGGAAACACCATATATTTT. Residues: CASSPQSGATGNTIYF.

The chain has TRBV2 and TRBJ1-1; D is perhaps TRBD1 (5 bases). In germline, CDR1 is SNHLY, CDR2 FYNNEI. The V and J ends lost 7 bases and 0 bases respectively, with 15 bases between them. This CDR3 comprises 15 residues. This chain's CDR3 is CASNRDSLMNTEAFF. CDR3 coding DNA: TGTGCCAGCAACCGGGACTCCCTCATGAACACTGAAGCTTTCTTT.

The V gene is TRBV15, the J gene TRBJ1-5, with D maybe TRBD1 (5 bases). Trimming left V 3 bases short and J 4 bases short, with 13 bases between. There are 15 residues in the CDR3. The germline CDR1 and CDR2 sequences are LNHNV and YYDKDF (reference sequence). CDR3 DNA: TGTGCCACCAGCAGTACGCGGGGCGCGAATCAGCCCCAGCATTTT. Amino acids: CATSSTRGANQPQHF. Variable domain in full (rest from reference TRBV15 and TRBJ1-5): DAMVIQNPRYQVTQFGKPVTLSCSQTLNHNVMYWYQQKSSQAPKLLFHYYDKDFNNEADTPDNFQSRRPNTSFCFLDIRSPGLGDTAMYLCATSSTRGANQPQHFGDGTRLSIL.

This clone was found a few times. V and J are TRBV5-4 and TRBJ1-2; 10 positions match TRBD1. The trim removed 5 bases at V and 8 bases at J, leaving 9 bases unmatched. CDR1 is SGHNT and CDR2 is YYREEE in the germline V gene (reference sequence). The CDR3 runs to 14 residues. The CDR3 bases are TGTGCCAGCAGGGATAGACAGGGGGCGCCGGGCTACACCTTC. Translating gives CASRDRQGAPGYTF.

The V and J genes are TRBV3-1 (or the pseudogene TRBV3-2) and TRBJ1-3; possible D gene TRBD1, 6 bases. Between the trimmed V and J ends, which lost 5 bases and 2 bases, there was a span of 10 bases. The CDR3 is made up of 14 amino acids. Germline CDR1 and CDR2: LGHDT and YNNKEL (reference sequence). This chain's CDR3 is CASSYRVTGNTIYF. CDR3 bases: TGTGCCAGCAGCTACAGGGTTACTGGAAACACCATATATTTT.

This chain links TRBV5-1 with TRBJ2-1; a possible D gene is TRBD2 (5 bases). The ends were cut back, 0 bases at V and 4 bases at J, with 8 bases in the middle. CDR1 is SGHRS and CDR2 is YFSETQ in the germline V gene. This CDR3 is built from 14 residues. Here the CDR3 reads CASSLVAGYNEQFF. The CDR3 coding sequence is TGCGCCAGCAGCTTGGTGGCGGGTTACAATGAGCAGTTCTTC.

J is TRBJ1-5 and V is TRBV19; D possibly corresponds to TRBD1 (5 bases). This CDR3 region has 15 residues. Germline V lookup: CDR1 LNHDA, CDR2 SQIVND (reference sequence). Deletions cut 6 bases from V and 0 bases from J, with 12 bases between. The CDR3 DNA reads TGTGCCAGTAGCGCCCTGCAGGGTAGCAATCAGCCCCAGCATTTT. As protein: CASSALQGSNQPQHF. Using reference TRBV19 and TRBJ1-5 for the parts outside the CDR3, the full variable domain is DGGITQSPKYLFRKEGQNVTLSCEQNLNHDAMYWYRQDPGQGLRLIYYSQIVNDFQKGDIAEGYSVSREKKESFPLTVTSAQKNPTAFYLCASSALQGSNQPQHFGDGTRLSIL.

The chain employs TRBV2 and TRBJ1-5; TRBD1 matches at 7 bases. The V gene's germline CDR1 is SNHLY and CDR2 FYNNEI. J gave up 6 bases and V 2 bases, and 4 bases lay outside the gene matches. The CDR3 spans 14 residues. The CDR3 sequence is CASSERDRTQPQHF. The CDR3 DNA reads TGTGCCAGCAGTGAAAGGGACAGAACTCAGCCCCAGCATTTT.

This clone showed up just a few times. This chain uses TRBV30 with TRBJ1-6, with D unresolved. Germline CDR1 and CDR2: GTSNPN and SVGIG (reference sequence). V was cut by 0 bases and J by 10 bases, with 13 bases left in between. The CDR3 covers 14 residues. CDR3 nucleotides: TGTGCCTGGAGTGTAGGTACCTCAGGATCACCCCTCCACTTT. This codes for CAWSVGTSGSPLHF.

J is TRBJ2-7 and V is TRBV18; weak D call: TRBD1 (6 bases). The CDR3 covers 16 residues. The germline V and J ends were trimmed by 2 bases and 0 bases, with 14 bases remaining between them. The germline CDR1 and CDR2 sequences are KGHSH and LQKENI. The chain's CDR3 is CASSPGGGGASYEQYF. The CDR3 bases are TGTGCCAGCTCACCAGGGGGTGGGGGCGCCTCCTACGAGCAGTACTTC.